One and the same sample provided the 25 T cell receptor beta chains below, sequenced in a study of cytomegalovirus exposure and HLA in healthy donors. Use of 60 Vbeta and 13 Jbeta primers characterized the PCR. Profiling relied on immunoSEQ multiplex PCR, and the TCRdb table lists in-frame clones only, not all of them. In the table there are about 120,000 clones, approximately 80% of which are singletons. The specimen was PBMCs. These receptors came from a man in his late teens or twenties in good health and CMV-seronegative.

The rearrangement uses TRBV7-3 and TRBJ2-3, with a possible D match to TRBD2 (6 bases). Germline V CDR1 and CDR2: SGHTA, FQGTGA. V dropped 6 bases and J dropped 5 bases, with 21 bases sitting between them. This CDR3 has 16 amino acids. The CDR3 sequence: CASRPSGVGAGDTQYF. In DNA, the CDR3 is TGTGCCAGCAGGCCATCGGGGGTCGGGGCGGGAGATACGCAGTATTTT. Looking up the rest from reference TRBV7-3 and TRBJ2-3 gives the full variable domain: GAGVSQTPSNKVTEKGKYVELRCDPISGHTALYWYRQSLGQGPEFLIYFQGTGAADDSGLPNDRFFAVRPEGSVSTLKIQRTERGDSAVYLCASRPSGVGAGDTQYFGPGTRLTVL.

The V call is TRBV25-1, the J call TRBJ1-4; 8 positions agree with TRBD1. Germline CDR1 MGHDK, CDR2 SYGVNS. CDR3 length: 17 amino acids. The V segment lost 8 bases and the J segment 0 bases; nucleotides outside the gene matches: 11. CDR3 residues: CASGDSRGQSTNEKLFF. In DNA form, the CDR3 reads TGTGCCAGCGGGGACAGCAGGGGGCAGTCAACTAATGAAAAACTGTTTTTT.

V usage is TRBV9 and J usage is TRBJ2-7, with TRBD1 matching 7 bases. The ends lost 0 bases at V and 2 bases at J; junction bases unmatched: 5. CDR3 length: 15 residues. CDR1 is SGDLS and CDR2 is YYNGEE in the germline V gene. This chain's CDR3 is CASSVEGQPPYEQYF. CDR3 nucleotides: TGTGCCAGCAGCGTAGAGGGACAGCCTCCCTACGAGCAGTACTTC. The variable domain in full, completed from reference TRBV9 and TRBJ2-7, reads DSGVTQTPKHLITATGQRVTLRCSPRSGDLSVYWYQQSLDQGLQFLIQYYNGEERAKGNILERFSAQQFPDLHSELNLSSLELGDSALYFCASSVEGQPPYEQYFGPGTRLTVT.

This clone has just a few counts. The chain uses TRBV7-2 and TRBJ2-2; the D is unclear. Trimming left V 5 bases short and J 5 bases short, with 15 bases between. CDR1 is SGHTA, CDR2 FQGNSA, per germline. The CDR3 covers 15 residues. CDR3 loop: CASSPPVFGTGELFF. CDR3 sequence (DNA): TGTGCCAGCAGCCCACCCGTTTTCGGGACCGGGGAGCTGTTTTTT. Full variable domain (missing parts from reference TRBV7-2 and TRBJ2-2): GAGVSQSPSNKVTEKGKDVELRCDPISGHTALYWYRQSLGQGLEFLIYFQGNSAPDKSGLPSDRFSAERTGGSVSTLTIQRTQQEDSAVYLCASSPPVFGTGELFFGEGSRLTVL.

The genes are TRBV6-1 and TRBJ2-7, with 9 bases fitting TRBD1. V gave up 6 bases and J gave up 4 bases; unmatched junction bases: 7. The V gene's germline CDR1 is MNHNS and CDR2 SASEGT. The CDR3 is 14 residues long. In DNA form, the CDR3 reads TGTGCCAGCAGCTGGGACAGGGACCAATACGAGCAGTACGTC. Protein product: CASSWDRDQYEQYV.

As concerns this clone: Germline is not matched at one junction end, which may reflect a read error. Other nucleotide sequences from this sample produce the same CDR3. This chain links TRBV28 with TRBJ1-2, with D possibly TRBD1 on 6 matching bases. Germline V gene lookup returns CDR1 MDHEN and CDR2 SYDVKM. The CDR3 sequence is 13 residues long. The CDR3, as DNA: TGTGCCAGCAGTTTATCAGGGGACTATGGTTACACCTTC. Its protein product is CASSLSGDYGYTF.

The chain combines TRBV5-8 with TRBJ1-3; D call uncertain. Trimming cost V 4 bases and J 2 bases, with 10 bases left between them. Germline V gene data show CDR1 as SGHTS and CDR2 as YDEGEE. The CDR3 is 14 amino acids. CDR3 coding DNA: TGTGCCAGCAGCGACCAGGTGGCTGGAAACACCATATATTTT. Its protein is CASSDQVAGNTIYF.

This chain links TRBV10-2 with TRBJ2-7; 9 nucleotides match TRBD1. The CDR3 covers 14 residues. The trim removed 6 bases at V and 2 bases at J, leaving 5 bases unmatched. Germline lookup yields CDR1 WSHSY and CDR2 SAAADI. CDR3 DNA sequence: TGCGCCAGCAGACCAGGACAGGGGACCTACGAGCAGTACGTC. This gives the protein CASRPGQGTYEQYV.

This clone was counted a single time. The chain carries TRBV6-5 and TRBJ2-5, with TRBD2 matching 10 bases. V lost 0 bases to trimming and J lost 5 bases; unmatched junction nucleotides: 6. This CDR3 is 16 amino acids long. Germline CDR1 and CDR2: MNHEY and SVGAGI. The CDR3 loop reads CASSYSLNSGRETQYF. CDR3 coding DNA: TGTGCCAGCAGTTACTCACTGAATAGCGGGAGGGAGACCCAGTACTTC.

This clone is medium-sized within its sample. V and J are TRBV4-3 and TRBJ2-7; 8 nucleotides line up with TRBD1. CDR1 LGHNA and CDR2 YSLEER come from the germline V gene. V dropped 0 bases and J dropped 4; count of bases not matched to a gene: 17. This CDR3 is built from 19 residues. In DNA form, the CDR3 reads TGCGCCAGCAGCCAAGATATCGTCAGAGGCCCGACAGGGGTTTACGAGCAGTACTTC. It encodes CASSQDIVRGPTGVYEQYF.

About this clone: At one of its ends the junction is not consistent with the germline gene, which may arise from a read error. The rearrangement joins TRBV7-7 to TRBJ2-2; 9 bases line up with TRBD1. The CDR3 is 15 amino acids. Germline CDR1 and CDR2: SSHAT and FNYEAQ (reference sequence). The CDR3 reads CASSLGTGKPGELFF. The CDR3 nucleotides read TGTGCTAGCAGCTTAGGGACAGGGAAACCCGGGGAGCTGTTTTTT.

As to this clone: The conserved final phenylalanine or tryptophan is absent from the CDR3, which likely points to a read error. V usage is TRBV7-2 and J usage is TRBJ1-2; D uncertain. The CDR3 runs 14 residues. The germline gives CDR1 SGHTA, CDR2 FQGNSA. Trimming removed 1 base from V and 4 bases from J, with 10 bases in between. The CDR3 loop is CASSLEFRSYGYTS. The CDR3 nucleotides read TGTGCCAGCAGCTTAGAGTTCAGGTCCTATGGCTACACCTCC.

This chain connects TRBV27 to TRBJ2-3; unclear D gene. CDR1 is MNHEY, CDR2 SMNVEV, per germline (reference sequence). CDR3 size: 14 residues. V was cut by 4 bases and J by 0 bases, with 8 bases left in between. CDR3 DNA: TGTGCCAGCAGTTCCAGTCCTAGCACAGATACGCAGTATTTT. Translated, it gives CASSSSPSTDTQYF.

The chain links TRBV27 to TRBJ2-3, with 10 positions matching TRBD2. Germline V gene data show CDR1 as MNHEY and CDR2 as SMNVEV (reference sequence). The CDR3 extends over 16 amino acids. The V gene end was trimmed by 4 bases and the J gene end by 6 bases; junction bases not matched to a gene: 10. The CDR3 sequence: CASSYSGLAGADTQYF. CDR3 bases: TGTGCCAGCAGTTATTCGGGGCTAGCGGGAGCTGATACGCAGTATTTT.

In its sample, this clone was seen once. This chain links TRBV7-8 with TRBJ2-3, with D possibly matching TRBD2 (6 bases). V dropped 6 bases and J dropped 6 bases, with 22 bases sitting between them. CDR1 is SGHVS, CDR2 FQNEAQ, per germline. The CDR3 covers 16 residues. Here the CDR3 DNA reads TGTGCCAGCAGTCGGTTTCTTCGGGAGAGGGAGGATACGCAGTATTTT. It codes for CASSRFLREREDTQYF.

The chain joins TRBV28 to TRBJ2-1; a weak D match, TRBD1 (5 bases). The CDR3 has 16 residues. V was pared by 5 bases and J by 9 bases, with 23 bases between. Germline V gene lookup returns CDR1 MDHEN and CDR2 SYDVKM. This CDR3 reads CASSPREPHYDCEQFF. The CDR3 nucleotides read TGTGCCAGCAGTCCCAGGGAACCCCACTATGATTGTGAGCAGTTCTTC.

The chain employs TRBV5-5 and TRBJ1-2; D may be TRBD1 (6 bases). CDR1 and CDR2 (germline): SGHKS, YYEKEE (reference sequence). CDR3 length: 15 residues. V was trimmed by 2 bases and J by 2 bases, leaving 13 bases between them. Here the CDR3 reads CASSLYTGTNYGYTF. The CDR3 DNA reads TGTGCCAGCAGCTTATATACAGGGACGAACTATGGCTACACCTTC.

This clone showed up just a few times. CDR3 sequence reads: CAWGTSGNNEQFF. The CDR3 nucleotides read TGTGCCTGGGGGACTAGCGGGAACAATGAGCAGTTCTTC. The rearrangement joins TRBV30 to TRBJ2-1, with 13 bases fitting TRBD2. Losses at the gene ends were 5 bases for V and 5 bases for J; bases not matched to a gene: 0. Germline V gene lookup returns CDR1 GTSNPN and CDR2 SVGIG (reference sequence). CDR3 size: 13 residues.

The V call is TRBV6-5, the J call TRBJ1-1; possibly TRBD1 for D (6 bases). CDR1 is MNHEY and CDR2 is SVGAGI in the germline V gene. Trimming stripped 2 bases from V and 1 base from J, with 11 bases between. The CDR3 contains 15 residues. DNA of the CDR3: TGTGCCAGCAGTTACATGGGGGCTGGGAACACTGAAGCTTTCTTT. It codes for CASSYMGAGNTEAFF.

The chain combines TRBV12-5 with TRBJ1-5, with D possibly being TRBD1 (6 bases). The CDR3 consists of 17 residues. Germline CDR1 reads LGHNT; CDR2 reads FRNRAP. Between the trimmed V and J ends, which lost 3 bases and 7 bases, there was a span of 22 bases. The CDR3 sequence is CASGLTQGLPMGQPQHF. CDR3 coding DNA: TGTGCTAGTGGTTTAACACAGGGCCTCCCTATGGGCCAGCCCCAGCATTTT. The whole variable domain, remainder taken from reference TRBV12-5 and TRBJ1-5, is DARVTQTPRHKVTEMGQEVTMRCQPILGHNTVFWYRQTMMQGLELLAYFRNRAPLDDSGMPKDRFSAEMPDATLATLKIQPSEPRDSAVYFCASGLTQGLPMGQPQHFGDGTRLSIL.

The chain is built from TRBV15 and TRBJ1-6, with D maybe TRBD1 (5 bases). There are 13 residues in the CDR3. Trimming left V 3 bases short and J 7 bases short, with 7 bases between. CDR1 and CDR2 from the germline V gene are LNHNV and YYDKDF (reference sequence). The CDR3 DNA sequence: TGTGCCACCAGCAGTAGGGGCAATTCACCCCTCCACTTT. Translating gives CATSSRGNSPLHF.

J is TRBJ2-2 and V is TRBV6-5, with TRBD2 matching 9 bases. Germline V gene data show CDR1 as MNHEY and CDR2 as SVGAGI. This CDR3 is 15 amino acids long. V dropped 5 bases and J dropped 1; count of bases not matched to a gene: 2. CDR3 in DNA: TGTGCCAGCAGTCGTAGCGGGGGGAACACCGGGGAGCTGTTTTTT. Translating gives CASSRSGGNTGELFF.

The V call is TRBV18, the J call TRBJ2-2; no definite D call. This CDR3 is built from 14 residues. V was shortened by 1 base and J by 1 base, with 4 bases between the two germline ends. The V gene's germline CDR1 is KGHSH and CDR2 LQKENI. The CDR3 protein is CASSPQRNTGELFF. In DNA form, the CDR3 reads TGTGCCAGCTCACCACAGAGGAACACCGGGGAGCTGTTTTTT.

The chain is built from TRBV5-4 and TRBJ1-5; D gene unclear. The V gene lost 2 bases and the J gene lost 2 bases, with 14 bases spanning the gap. Germline V gives CDR1 SGHNT, CDR2 YYREEE (reference sequence). The CDR3 spans 16 residues. This CDR3 reads CASSLESAFGNQPQHF. The CDR3 region has the DNA TGTGCCAGCAGCTTAGAGTCAGCGTTTGGCAATCAGCCCCAGCATTTT.

This clone was counted at least ten times. The chain has TRBV13 and TRBJ1-1, with D possibly being TRBD1 (5 bases). V was cut by 5 bases and J by 6 bases, with 16 bases left in between. The CDR3 sequence is 14 residues long. Germline CDR1 and CDR2: PRHDT and FYEKMQ (reference sequence). CDR3 in DNA: TGTGCCAGCAGCGCCCGGGGGGGGATCCCTGAAGCTTTCTTT. Amino acids: CASSARGGIPEAFF.